Presented here are 8 T cell receptor beta chains from one specimen sequenced in a study of T-cell reconstitution after alpha-beta-depleted transplantation in children. As it was prepared, the TCRbeta library received unique molecular identifiers. MiXCR, run by TCRdb on the PCR reads, gives a single entry per CDR3 protein. The table shows approximately 300,000 distinct CDR3 sequences, with around a tenth occurring only once. The sequencing used peripheral blood, collected 180 days after TCRalphabeta/CD19-depleted stem cell transplant. The receptors were gathered from a male patient between 2 and 10 years old who had a stem cell transplant for chronic granulomatous disease, so the T cells may come from the graft donor.

This clonotype showed up many times. The V gene is TRBV12-3 or TRBV12-4, the J gene TRBJ2-3; D might be TRBD2 (7 bases). Deletions cut 6 bases from V and 1 base from J, with 14 bases between. The CDR3 is made up of 15 amino acids. The DNA for the CDR3 is TGTGCCAGCAGCCTAGGGGGGGGCCGCACAGATACGCAGTATTTT. It is translated as CASSLGGGRTDTQYF.

The sample holds many counts of this clonotype. DNA of the CDR3: TGTGCCAGCAGCCCGACCGGGACAGGGCCCCACGAGCAGTACTTC. The encoded protein is CASSPTGTGPHEQYF. The J gene is TRBJ2-7, the V gene TRBV3-1; TRBD1 matches at 9 bases. CDR1 is LGHDT, CDR2 YNNKEL, per germline (reference sequence). Losses at the gene ends were 4 bases for V and 5 bases for J; bases not matched to a gene: 9. The CDR3 covers 15 residues.

This clonotype was recorded many times. The chain couples TRBV5-1 to TRBJ1-4; tentatively, D is TRBD1 (6 bases). The CDR3 loop spans 14 amino acids. V dropped 1 base and J dropped 7 bases, with 11 bases sitting between them. Germline assignment: CDR1 SGHRS and CDR2 YFSETQ. CDR3 DNA: TGCGCCAGCAGCTTGACAGGGCAGGGTGAAAAACTGTTTTTT. Translated: CASSLTGQGEKLFF.

The table lists this clonotype with many counts. This chain links TRBV12-3 or TRBV12-4 with TRBJ2-3; tentatively, D is TRBD1 (6 bases). V gave up 7 bases and J gave up 7 bases, with 12 bases separating them. The CDR3 contains 12 residues. The CDR3: CASTLRGHTQYF. The CDR3 region has the DNA TGTGCCAGCACGCTCAGGGGTCATACGCAGTATTTT.

This clonotype was seen ten or more times. V and J are TRBV7-6 and TRBJ1-2; D not resolved. Germline V gives CDR1 SGHVS, CDR2 FNYEAQ. Trimming shortened V by 5 bases and J by 4 bases, and 11 bases separated the two germline ends. This CDR3 is built from 13 residues. The CDR3 protein is CASSVDRFYGYTF. In DNA form, the CDR3 reads TGTGCCAGCAGCGTGGACCGCTTCTATGGCTACACCTTC.

This clonotype was seen at least ten times. The genes are TRBV28 and TRBJ1-5, with D maybe TRBD1 (5 bases). The CDR3 is 15 residues long. Germline CDR1 MDHEN, CDR2 SYDVKM. Trimming stripped 4 bases from V and 3 bases from J, with 13 bases between. CDR3 residues: CASSSVTGPNQPQHF. In DNA form, the CDR3 reads TGTGCCAGCAGTTCCGTCACAGGCCCCAATCAGCCCCAGCATTTT.

This clonotype was picked up many times. The rearrangement links TRBV7-2 to TRBJ2-1; 7 positions agree with TRBD1. The V gene's germline CDR1 is SGHTA and CDR2 FQGNSA. With 1 base clipped from V and 4 bases from J, the junction kept 4 bases outside the gene matches. This CDR3 is 15 amino acids long. The CDR3 DNA reads as TGTGCCAGCAGCTTAGGACAGGGCCATTACAATGAGCAGTTCTTC. As protein: CASSLGQGHYNEQFF.

Ten or more counts support this clonotype. The chain links TRBV29-1 to TRBJ2-3; D unresolved. From germline, CDR1 is SQVTM and CDR2 ANQGSEA. The V gene lost 3 bases and the J gene lost 2 bases, with 15 bases spanning the gap. The CDR3 spans 15 residues. The CDR3 region is CSVDRPAGLTDTQYF. CDR3 in DNA: TGCAGCGTTGACAGGCCGGCAGGTCTCACAGATACGCAGTATTTT.